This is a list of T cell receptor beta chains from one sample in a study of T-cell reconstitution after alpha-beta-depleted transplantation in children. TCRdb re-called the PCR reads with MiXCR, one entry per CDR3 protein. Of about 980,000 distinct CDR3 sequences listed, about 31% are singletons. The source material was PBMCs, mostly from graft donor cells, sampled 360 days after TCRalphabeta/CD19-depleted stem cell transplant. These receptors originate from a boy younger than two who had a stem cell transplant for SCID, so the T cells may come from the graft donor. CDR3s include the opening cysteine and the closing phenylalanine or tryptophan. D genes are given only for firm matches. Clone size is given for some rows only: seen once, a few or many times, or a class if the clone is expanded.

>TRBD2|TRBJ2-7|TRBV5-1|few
TGCGCCAGCAGCTGGACTAGCGGGGGGCCTTACGAGCAGTACTTC
CASSWTSGGPYEQYF
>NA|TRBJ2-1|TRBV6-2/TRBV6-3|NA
TGTGCCAGCAGTCAAGTGGGATCTAGGCGCAATGAGCAGTTCTTC
CASSQVGSRRNEQFF
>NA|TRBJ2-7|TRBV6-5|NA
TGTGCCAGCAGTTACACCGCAGGGATGCTCTACGAGCAGTACTTC
CASSYTAGMLYEQYF
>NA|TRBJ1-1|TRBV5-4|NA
TGTGCCAGCAGCTCTCCCCAGGGGCTTGGGTACACTGAAGCTTTCTTT
CASSSPQGLGYTEAFF
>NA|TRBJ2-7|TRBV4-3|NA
TGCGCCAGCAGCCAAGTTCTCTCCTACGAGCAGTACTTC
CASSQVLSYEQYF
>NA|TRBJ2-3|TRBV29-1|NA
TGCAGCGTTGTGTTTCCCGATACGCAGTATTTT
CSVVFPDTQYF
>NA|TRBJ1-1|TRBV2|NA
TGTGCCAGCAGTGATGGGGCGGGACGGAGGAACACTGAAGCTTTCTTT
CASSDGAGRRNTEAFF
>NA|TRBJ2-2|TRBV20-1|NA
TGCAGTGCTAGACGGACAGACGGGGAGCTGTTTTTT
CSARRTDGELFF
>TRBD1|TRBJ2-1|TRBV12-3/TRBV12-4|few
TGTGCCAGCAGTCCCCGGACAGGGGGCGCGAATGAGCAGTTCTTC
CASSPRTGGANEQFF
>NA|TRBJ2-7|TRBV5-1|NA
TGCGCCAGCAGTCGGGCCACGAGCTCCTACGAGCAGTACTTC
CASSRATSSYEQYF
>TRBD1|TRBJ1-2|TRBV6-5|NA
TGTGCCAGCAGTTACACCGGGACAGAAATTAACTATGGCTACACCTTC
CASSYTGTEINYGYTF
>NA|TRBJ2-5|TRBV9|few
TGTGCCAGCAGCGTAGACAGGCAAGAGACCCAGTACTTC
CASSVDRQETQYF
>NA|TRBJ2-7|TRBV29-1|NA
TGCAGCGTCGGGATTTCCTACGAGCAGTACTTC
CSVGISYEQYF
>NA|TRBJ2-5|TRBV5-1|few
TGCGCCAGCAGGGGTTTCGGGGAGACGATAGAGACCCAGTACTTC
CASRGFGETIETQYF
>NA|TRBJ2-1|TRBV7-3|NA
TGTGCCAGCAGCCCCTTTTCCCAGGCCATATACAATGAGCAGTTCTTC
CASSPFSQAIYNEQFF
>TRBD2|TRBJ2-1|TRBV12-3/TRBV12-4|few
TGTGCCAGCAGTTTAGTCGGGGGGGGCGGTGAGCAGTTCTTC
CASSLVGGGGEQFF
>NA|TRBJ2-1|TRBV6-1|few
TGTGCCAGCACCAGCGCGGTACACAATGAGCAGTTCTTC
CASTSAVHNEQFF